One T cell receptor beta chain is described in this entry. Its antigen is unknown. This sample was included in a study of shared clonotypes between healthy human individuals. In the study overall: Donors had three CD4 naive, three CD4 memory, two CD8 naive and one CD8 memory plate apiece.

The CDR3 has 14 residues. Trimming cost V 4 bases and J 3 bases, with 16 bases left between them. The V gene's germline CDR1 is SQVTM and CDR2 ANQGSEA. Study-level points and caveats: Several donors had roughly 5% of their naive CD4 clonotypes in common.

CD4+ cells underwent separation, giving CD45RA+ naive and CD45RA-negative memory subsets. Here immunoSEQ multiplex PCR was the method, and the copy in TCRdb shows in-frame clones only, minus some. This sample has some 2,100,000 clones, with 90% to 96% found just once. This clonotype originated in a man younger than 35 in good health. The material sequenced was naive CD4+ T cells sorted from blood. Subset given: CD45RA+ positively selected. The rearrangement joins TRBV29-1 to TRBJ2-7; maybe TRBD1 (6 bases). The CDR3 DNA is TGCAGCGTTGTATCACAGGGTAGCTACTACGAGCAGTACTTC. Its translation: CSVVSQGSYYEQYF.